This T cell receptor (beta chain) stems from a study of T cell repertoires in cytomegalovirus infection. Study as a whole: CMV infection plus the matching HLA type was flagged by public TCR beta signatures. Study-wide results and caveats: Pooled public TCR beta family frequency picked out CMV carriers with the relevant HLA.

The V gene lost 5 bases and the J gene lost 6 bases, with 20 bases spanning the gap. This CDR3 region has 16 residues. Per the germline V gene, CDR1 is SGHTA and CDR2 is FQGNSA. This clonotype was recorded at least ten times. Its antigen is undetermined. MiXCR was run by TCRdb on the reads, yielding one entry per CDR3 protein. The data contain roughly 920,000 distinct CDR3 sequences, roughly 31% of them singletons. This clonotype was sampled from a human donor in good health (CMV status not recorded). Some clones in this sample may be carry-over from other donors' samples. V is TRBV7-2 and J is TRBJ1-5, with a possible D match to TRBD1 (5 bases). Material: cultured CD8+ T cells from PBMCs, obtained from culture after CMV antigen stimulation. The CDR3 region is CASSIRVLGLGQPQHF. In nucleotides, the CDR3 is TGTGCCAGCAGCATCAGGGTTCTGGGCCTCGGTCAGCCCCAGCATTTT. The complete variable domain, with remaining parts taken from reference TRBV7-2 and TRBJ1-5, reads GAGVSQSPSNKVTEKGKDVELRCDPISGHTALYWYRQSLGQGLEFLIYFQGNSAPDKSGLPSDRFSAERTGGSVSTLTIQRTQQEDSAVYLCASSIRVLGLGQPQHFGDGTRLSIL.